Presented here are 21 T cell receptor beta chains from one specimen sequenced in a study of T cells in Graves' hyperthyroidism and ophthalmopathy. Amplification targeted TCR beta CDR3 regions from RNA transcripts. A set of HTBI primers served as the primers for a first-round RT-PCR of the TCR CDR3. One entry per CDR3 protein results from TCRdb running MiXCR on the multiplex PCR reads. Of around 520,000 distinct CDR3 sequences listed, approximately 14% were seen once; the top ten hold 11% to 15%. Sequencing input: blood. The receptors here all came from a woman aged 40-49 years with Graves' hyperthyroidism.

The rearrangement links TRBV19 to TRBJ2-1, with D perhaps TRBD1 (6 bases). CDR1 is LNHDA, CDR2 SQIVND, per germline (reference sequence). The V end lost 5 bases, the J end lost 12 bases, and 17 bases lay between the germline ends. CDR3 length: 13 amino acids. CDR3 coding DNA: TGTGCCAGTAGTCCAGGGGACCCCGCGGGGCAGTTCTTC. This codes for CASSPGDPAGQFF.

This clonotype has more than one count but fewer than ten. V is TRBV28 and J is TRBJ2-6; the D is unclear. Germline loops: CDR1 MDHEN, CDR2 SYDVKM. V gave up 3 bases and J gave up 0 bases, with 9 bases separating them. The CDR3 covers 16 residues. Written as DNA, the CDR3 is TGTGCCAGCAGTTTTAGACGAGACTCTGGGGCCAACGTCCTGACTTTC. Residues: CASSFRRDSGANVLTF.

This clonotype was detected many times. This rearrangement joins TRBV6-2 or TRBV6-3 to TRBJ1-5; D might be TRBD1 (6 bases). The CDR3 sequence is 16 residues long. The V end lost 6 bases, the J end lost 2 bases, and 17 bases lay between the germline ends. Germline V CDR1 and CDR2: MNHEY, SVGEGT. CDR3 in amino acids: CASSPGGARGNQPQHF. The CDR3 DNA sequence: TGTGCCAGCAGCCCGGGGGGGGCGCGAGGCAATCAGCCCCAGCATTTT.

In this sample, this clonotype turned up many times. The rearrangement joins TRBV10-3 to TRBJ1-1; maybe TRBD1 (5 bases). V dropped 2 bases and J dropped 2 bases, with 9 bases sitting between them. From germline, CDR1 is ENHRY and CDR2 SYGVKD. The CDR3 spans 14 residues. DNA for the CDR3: TGTGCCATCAGTGAGCGACAGACCAACACTGAAGCTTTCTTT. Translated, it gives CAISERQTNTEAFF.

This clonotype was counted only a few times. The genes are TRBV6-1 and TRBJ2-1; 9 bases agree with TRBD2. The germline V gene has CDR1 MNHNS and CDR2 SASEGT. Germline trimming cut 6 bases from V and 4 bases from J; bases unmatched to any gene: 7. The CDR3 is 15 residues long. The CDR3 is CASRTGTSKYNEQFF. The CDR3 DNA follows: TGTGCCAGCAGAACCGGGACTAGCAAATACAATGAGCAGTTCTTC.

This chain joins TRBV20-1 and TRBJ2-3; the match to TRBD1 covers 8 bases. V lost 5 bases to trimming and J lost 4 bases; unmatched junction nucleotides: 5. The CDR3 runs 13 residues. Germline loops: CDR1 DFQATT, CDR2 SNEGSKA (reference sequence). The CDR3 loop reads CSAPRGLADTQYF. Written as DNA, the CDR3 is TGCAGTGCTCCCAGGGGGCTAGCAGATACGCAGTATTTT.

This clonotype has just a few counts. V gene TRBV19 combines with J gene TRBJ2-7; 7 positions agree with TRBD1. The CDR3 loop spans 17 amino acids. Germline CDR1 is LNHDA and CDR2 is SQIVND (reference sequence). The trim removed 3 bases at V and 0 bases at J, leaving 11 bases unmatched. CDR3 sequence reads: CASSMRTPGQSSYEQYF. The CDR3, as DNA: TGTGCCAGTAGTATGAGGACTCCGGGACAGAGCTCCTACGAGCAGTACTTC.

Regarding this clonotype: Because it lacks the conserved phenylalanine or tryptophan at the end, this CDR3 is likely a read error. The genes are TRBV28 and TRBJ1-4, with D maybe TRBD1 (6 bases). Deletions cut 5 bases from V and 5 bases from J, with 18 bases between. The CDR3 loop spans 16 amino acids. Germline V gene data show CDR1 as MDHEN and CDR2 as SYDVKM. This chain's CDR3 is CASSNQGSGSNEKLFV. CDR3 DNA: TGTGCCAGCAGTAACCAGGGGTCGGGTTCGAATGAAAAACTGTTTGTT.

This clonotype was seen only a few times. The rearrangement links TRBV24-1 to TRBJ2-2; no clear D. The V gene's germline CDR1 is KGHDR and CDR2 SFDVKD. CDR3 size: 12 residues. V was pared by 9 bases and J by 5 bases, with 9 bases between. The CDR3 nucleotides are TGTGCCACCGCGGAACAAACCGGGGAGCTGTTTTTT. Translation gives CATAEQTGELFF.

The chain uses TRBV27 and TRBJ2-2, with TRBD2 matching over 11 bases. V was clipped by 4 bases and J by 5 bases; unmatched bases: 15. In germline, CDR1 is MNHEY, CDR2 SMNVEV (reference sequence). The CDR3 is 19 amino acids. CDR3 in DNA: TGTGCCAGCAGTTACTCGAGTTATCTAGCGGGAGGCAGAACCGGGGAGCTGTTTTTT. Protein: CASSYSSYLAGGRTGELFF.

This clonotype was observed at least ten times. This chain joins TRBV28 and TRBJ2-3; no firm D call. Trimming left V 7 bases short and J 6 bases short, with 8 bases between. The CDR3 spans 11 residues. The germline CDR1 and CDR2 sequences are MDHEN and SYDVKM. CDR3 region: CASTGEDTQYF. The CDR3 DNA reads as TGTGCCAGCACCGGAGAGGATACGCAGTATTTT.

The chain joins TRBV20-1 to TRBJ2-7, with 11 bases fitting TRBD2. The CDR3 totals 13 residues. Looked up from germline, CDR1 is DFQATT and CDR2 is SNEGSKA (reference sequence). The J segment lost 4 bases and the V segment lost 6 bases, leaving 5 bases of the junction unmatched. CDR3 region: CSAKGLADYEQYF. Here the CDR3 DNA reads TGCAGTGCAAAGGGACTAGCGGATTACGAGCAGTACTTC.

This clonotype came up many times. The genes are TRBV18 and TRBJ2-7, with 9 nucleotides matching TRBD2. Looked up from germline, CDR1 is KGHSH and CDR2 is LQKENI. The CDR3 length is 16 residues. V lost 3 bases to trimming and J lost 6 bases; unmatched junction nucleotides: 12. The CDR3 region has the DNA TGTGCCAGCTCACCTTCCCACACCGGGACTAGCTTCGAGCAGTACTTC. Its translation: CASSPSHTGTSFEQYF.

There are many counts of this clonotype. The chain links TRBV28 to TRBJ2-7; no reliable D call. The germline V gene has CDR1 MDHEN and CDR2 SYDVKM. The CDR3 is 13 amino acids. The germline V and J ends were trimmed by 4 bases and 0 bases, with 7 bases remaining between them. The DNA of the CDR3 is TGTGCCAGCAGTTACGCGTCCTCCTACGAGCAGTACTTC. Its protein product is CASSYASSYEQYF.

The CDR3 DNA sequence: TGCAGTGCTAGAGACCCGGACAGGGTGGGCGACGAGCAGTACTTC. Protein: CSARDPDRVGDEQYF. This rearrangement joins TRBV20-1 to TRBJ2-7, with 8 bases aligning to TRBD1. The CDR3 loop spans 15 amino acids. CDR1 and CDR2 from the germline V gene are DFQATT and SNEGSKA (reference sequence). J lost 5 bases, V lost 0 bases, and 9 bases had no gene match.

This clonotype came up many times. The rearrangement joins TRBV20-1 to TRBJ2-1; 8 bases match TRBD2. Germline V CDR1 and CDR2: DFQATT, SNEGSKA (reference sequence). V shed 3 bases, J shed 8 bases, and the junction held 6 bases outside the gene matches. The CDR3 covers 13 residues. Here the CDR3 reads CSASYGTSHEQFF. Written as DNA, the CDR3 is TGCAGTGCTAGTTACGGGACTAGTCATGAGCAGTTCTTC.

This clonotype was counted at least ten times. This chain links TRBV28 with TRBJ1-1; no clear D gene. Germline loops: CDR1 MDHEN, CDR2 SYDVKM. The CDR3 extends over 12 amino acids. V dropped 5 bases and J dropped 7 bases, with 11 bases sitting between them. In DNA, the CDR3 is TGTGCCAGCAGTGACGGACGGTTTGAAGCTTTCTTT. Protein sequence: CASSDGRFEAFF.

The CDR3, as DNA: TGCGCCAGCAGCTTGCGGGTAATGAGTTACGAGCAGTACTTC. Amino acids: CASSLRVMSYEQYF. V is TRBV5-1 and J is TRBJ2-7, with D unclear. The V end lost 1 base, the J end lost 4 bases, and 12 bases lay between the germline ends. The CDR3 sequence is 14 residues long. Germline V lookup: CDR1 SGHRS, CDR2 YFSETQ.

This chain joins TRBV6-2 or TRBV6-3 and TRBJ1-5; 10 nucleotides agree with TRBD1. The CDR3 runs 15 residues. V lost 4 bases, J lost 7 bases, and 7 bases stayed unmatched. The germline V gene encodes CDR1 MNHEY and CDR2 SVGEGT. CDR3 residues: CASSSGTGALQPQHF. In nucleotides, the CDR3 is TGTGCCAGCAGTTCCGGGACAGGGGCCTTGCAGCCCCAGCATTTT.

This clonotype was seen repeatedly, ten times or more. The CDR3 reads CASSLDRGANEKLFF. The CDR3 DNA reads as TGTGCCAGCAGTTTAGATAGGGGGGCTAATGAAAAACTGTTTTTT. The chain carries TRBV28 and TRBJ1-4; D may be TRBD1 (6 bases). This CDR3 is 15 amino acids long. The germline CDR1 and CDR2 sequences are MDHEN and SYDVKM. V was shortened by 2 bases and J by 3 bases, with 10 bases between the two germline ends.

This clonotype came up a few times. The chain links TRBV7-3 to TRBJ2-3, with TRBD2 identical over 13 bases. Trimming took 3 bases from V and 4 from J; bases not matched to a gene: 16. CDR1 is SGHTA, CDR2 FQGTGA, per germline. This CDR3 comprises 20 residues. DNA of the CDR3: TGTGCCAGCAGCTTGCGTGGCCGGACTAGCGGGAGTTTTGAGCCAGATACGCAGTATTTT. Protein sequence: CASSLRGRTSGSFEPDTQYF.